This T cell receptor beta chain was captured in a study of T cells after yellow fever vaccination. Study-wide background: Fractions low in cell number were prepared with SMART-Seq v4 Ultra Low Input.

Study-level points and caveats: From the bulk population, abundant clonotypes could contaminate and appear within FACS-sorted repertoires. Reappearance after the booster was observed for most primary-vaccination clones (more than 95% CD4, more than 70% CD8).

Template switching by 5'RACE produced TCR cDNA, adding a universal primer site and UMIs. Each CDR3 protein gets one entry after TCRdb re-called the 5' RACE reads with MiXCR. The repertoire holds 75,000 to 100,000 distinct CDR3 sequences, with roughly 9% as singletons. V was pared by 0 bases and J by 9 bases, with 3 bases of the junction left unmatched. The CDR3 spans 13 residues. Germline values: CDR1 DFQATT, CDR2 SNEGSKA (reference sequence). In this sample, this clonotype turned up a few times. This receptor was taken from a man between 18 and 29 years old who received the YFV17D yellow fever vaccine. The rearrangement joins TRBV20-1 to TRBJ1-5; 9 bases fit TRBD1. Sequencing was performed on CD8+ T cells not binding an NS4B(214-222) dextramer, sorted from PBMCs, taken around 14 days after the first yellow fever vaccination. The CDR3, as DNA: TGCAGTGCTAGAGAGGACAGGGGAGGGCCCCAGCATTTT. Translation: CSAREDRGGPQHF.